A single T cell receptor (beta chain) is shown here with its context. The V end was cut by 6 bases, the J end by 1 base, with 12 bases between. Germline V gene data show CDR1 as SQVTM and CDR2 as ANQGSEA. This CDR3 contains 13 residues. The assay was immunoSEQ multiplex PCR, and TCRdb's table has in-frame clones only and misses some. Among under 250,000 clones listed, more than 85% were seen once. The data derive from a study of blood T cell repertoires in COVID-19. Overall study context: Both acute and convalescent COVID-19 samples were obtained from the United States, Italy and Spain.

The chain combines TRBV29-1 with TRBJ1-1, with no clear D. Source material: peripheral blood. The TCR was taken from a woman in her seventies with active or convalescent COVID-19. CDR3 bases: TGCAGCGTCATGGCAAGAACGAACACTGAAGCTTTCTTT. Its translation is CSVMARTNTEAFF. The full variable domain, completed using reference TRBV29-1 and TRBJ1-1, is SAVISQKPSRDICQRGTSLTIQCQVDSQVTMMFWYRQQPGQSLTLIATANQGSEATYESGFVIDKFPISRPNLTFSTLTVSNMSPEDSSIYLCSVMARTNTEAFFGQGTRLTVV.